What follows are 16 T cell receptor beta chains derived from one specimen sequenced in a study of cytomegalovirus exposure and HLA in healthy donors. Both 60 Vbeta primers and 13 Jbeta primers went into the PCR. Generated by immunoSEQ multiplex PCR, the TCRdb table keeps only in-frame clones and is missing some. Of approximately 89,000 clones in the sample, 70% to 85% were seen once. Sequencing input: PBMCs. The receptors here all came from a human donor in good health.

This rearrangement joins TRBV28 to TRBJ2-2, with D maybe TRBD2 (6 bases). The V end was cut by 4 bases, the J end by 7 bases, with 10 bases between. This CDR3 contains 13 residues. Germline V gene sequence: CDR1 MDHEN, CDR2 SYDVKM. CDR3 sequence (DNA): TGTGCCAGCAGTTCGGGGGTTAGCGGGGAGCTGTTTTTT. This gives the protein CASSSGVSGELFF.

The chain couples TRBV5-4 to TRBJ1-2, with 9 bases aligning to TRBD1. The CDR3 sequence is 15 residues long. In germline, CDR1 is SGHNT, CDR2 YYREEE (reference sequence). The V segment lost 4 bases and the J segment 2 bases; nucleotides outside the gene matches: 6. CDR3 in DNA: TGTGCCAGCAGCGTAACGGGACAGGGAAACTATGGCTACACCTTC. This sequence encodes CASSVTGQGNYGYTF.

This chain uses TRBV4-3 with TRBJ1-1; 11 bases are a match to TRBD1. V lost 0 bases to trimming and J lost 5 bases; unmatched junction nucleotides: 5. The CDR3 extends over 16 amino acids. Germline V gene lookup returns CDR1 LGHNA and CDR2 YSLEER. The CDR3 spells CASSQDEGTGGTEAFF. DNA of the CDR3: TGCGCCAGCAGCCAAGATGAGGGGACAGGGGGTACTGAAGCTTTCTTT.

This chain links TRBV7-9 with TRBJ2-3; 8 nucleotides align to TRBD2. V was clipped by 5 bases and J by 2 bases; unmatched bases: 9. Germline V gene lookup returns CDR1 SEHNR and CDR2 FQNEAQ (reference sequence). This CDR3 contains 16 residues. The CDR3: CASSPLSGGYTDTQYF. CDR3 in DNA: TGTGCCAGCAGCCCGTTATCGGGAGGGTACACAGATACGCAGTATTTT. Complete variable domain (other parts from reference TRBV7-9 and TRBJ2-3): DTGVSQNPRHKITKRGQNVTFRCDPISEHNRLYWYRQTLGQGPEFLTYFQNEAQLEKSRLLSDRFSAERPKGSFSTLEIQRTEQGDSAMYLCASSPLSGGYTDTQYFGPGTRLTVL.

The chain combines TRBV6-5 with TRBJ2-7; tentatively, D is TRBD2 (6 bases). The CDR3 runs 15 residues. V dropped 3 bases and J dropped 7 bases, with 19 bases sitting between them. Per germline, CDR1 MNHEY and CDR2 SVGAGI. The chain's CDR3 is CASSYSGDPSVEQYF. The CDR3 coding sequence is TGTGCCAGCAGTTATTCGGGGGACCCATCCGTTGAGCAGTACTTC.

The rearrangement links TRBV9 to TRBJ2-1; TRBD2 agrees at 9 bases. V lost 0 bases to trimming and J lost 8 bases; unmatched junction nucleotides: 6. The germline CDR1 and CDR2 sequences are SGDLS and YYNGEE. This CDR3 has 15 residues. The CDR3 region is CASSVGLAGTYEQFF. CDR3 coding DNA: TGTGCCAGCAGCGTAGGGCTAGCGGGAACCTATGAGCAGTTCTTC.

The chain recombines TRBV4-1 with TRBJ1-5; 7 bases line up with TRBD1. Germline-derived CDR1 and CDR2 are MGHRA and YSYEKL. The V and J ends lost 4 bases and 5 bases, in that order; junction bases with no gene match: 2. This CDR3 is built from 13 residues. The CDR3 loop reads CASSPDRDQPQHF. The CDR3 DNA is TGCGCCAGCAGCCCTGACAGGGATCAGCCCCAGCATTTT.

The chain couples TRBV19 to TRBJ2-3; weak D call: TRBD2 (5 bases). The CDR3 runs 13 residues. Per germline, CDR1 LNHDA and CDR2 SQIVND (reference sequence). The ends were cut back, 9 bases at V and 0 bases at J, with 10 bases in the middle. The CDR3 DNA sequence: TGTGCCAGCAAGCGGTCTAGCACAGATACGCAGTATTTT. It specifies CASKRSSTDTQYF.

The chain carries TRBV28 and TRBJ2-5, with D possibly matching TRBD2 (6 bases). The ends were cut back, 4 bases at V and 5 bases at J, with 14 bases in the middle. The CDR3 is 14 amino acids. The germline V gene has CDR1 MDHEN and CDR2 SYDVKM. CDR3 nucleotide sequence: TGTGCCAGCAGTTACCCGGGAGTTGAGGAGACCCAGTACTTC. Amino acids: CASSYPGVEETQYF.

This chain links TRBV29-1 with TRBJ1-3; D is undetermined. The V end was cut by 1 base, the J end by 4 bases, with 11 bases between. This CDR3 is 14 amino acids long. Germline lookup yields CDR1 SQVTM and CDR2 ANQGSEA. CDR3 protein: CSVEGASTGNTIYF. The CDR3 nucleotides read TGCAGCGTTGAAGGGGCCTCGACGGGAAACACCATATATTTT.

This clone showed up just a few times. The genes are TRBV6-5 and TRBJ2-7; weak D call: TRBD2 (7 bases). CDR1 MNHEY and CDR2 SVGAGI come from the germline V gene. The CDR3 has 12 residues. V was pared by 4 bases and J by 6 bases, with 10 bases between. CDR3 coding DNA: TGTGCCAGCAGTTTCGGGGGGCGCGAGCAGTACTTC. This encodes CASSFGGREQYF.

V is TRBV7-2 and J is TRBJ2-3, with D tentatively TRBD2 (6 bases). The CDR3 consists of 15 residues. The germline CDR1 and CDR2 sequences are SGHTA and FQGNSA. V gave up 2 bases and J gave up 5 bases, with 14 bases separating them. CDR3 in amino acids: CASSLLGRRGDTQYF. As DNA, the CDR3 is TGTGCCAGCAGCTTACTCGGGAGACGGGGAGATACGCAGTATTTT. Filled out from reference TRBV7-2 and TRBJ2-3, the complete variable domain reads GAGVSQSPSNKVTEKGKDVELRCDPISGHTALYWYRQSLGQGLEFLIYFQGNSAPDKSGLPSDRFSAERTGGSVSTLTIQRTQQEDSAVYLCASSLLGRRGDTQYFGPGTRLTVL.

V is TRBV19 and J is TRBJ2-7; the match to TRBD1 covers 9 bases. J was trimmed by 6 bases and V by 4 bases; bases with no gene match: 4. Per the germline V gene, CDR1 is LNHDA and CDR2 is SQIVND (reference sequence). This CDR3 is built from 13 residues. As DNA, the CDR3 is TGTGCCAGTAGTACGGGACAGGGTGGCGAGCAGTACTTC. Translated, it gives CASSTGQGGEQYF.

This clone was recorded a few times. The rearrangement links TRBV6-5 to TRBJ1-2; D unresolved. V shed 2 bases and J shed 0 bases, with 10 bases lying between them. Per germline, CDR1 MNHEY and CDR2 SVGAGI. The CDR3 totals 15 residues. The CDR3 DNA follows: TGTGCCAGCAGTTACCTACCCGGGGCTAACTATGGCTACACCTTC. Its translation: CASSYLPGANYGYTF.

The chain employs TRBV30 and TRBJ1-1, with D hard to call. Germline CDR1 is GTSNPN and CDR2 is SVGIG (reference sequence). The V end was cut by 0 bases, the J end by 1 base, with 21 bases between. CDR3 length: 18 amino acids. The CDR3 DNA reads as TGTGCCTGGAGTGTAACGGAGGCCGCCGAAACGAGGAACACTGAAGCTTTCTTT. The encoded protein is CAWSVTEAAETRNTEAFF.

The chain is built from TRBV5-5 and TRBJ1-1; D remains ambiguous. This CDR3 has 14 amino acids. V gave up 0 bases and J gave up 4 bases, with 10 bases separating them. Germline V gene data show CDR1 as SGHKS and CDR2 as YYEKEE (reference sequence). This chain's CDR3 is CASSLVGRATEAFF. CDR3 sequence (DNA): TGTGCCAGCAGCTTGGTGGGGAGGGCCACTGAAGCTTTCTTT.